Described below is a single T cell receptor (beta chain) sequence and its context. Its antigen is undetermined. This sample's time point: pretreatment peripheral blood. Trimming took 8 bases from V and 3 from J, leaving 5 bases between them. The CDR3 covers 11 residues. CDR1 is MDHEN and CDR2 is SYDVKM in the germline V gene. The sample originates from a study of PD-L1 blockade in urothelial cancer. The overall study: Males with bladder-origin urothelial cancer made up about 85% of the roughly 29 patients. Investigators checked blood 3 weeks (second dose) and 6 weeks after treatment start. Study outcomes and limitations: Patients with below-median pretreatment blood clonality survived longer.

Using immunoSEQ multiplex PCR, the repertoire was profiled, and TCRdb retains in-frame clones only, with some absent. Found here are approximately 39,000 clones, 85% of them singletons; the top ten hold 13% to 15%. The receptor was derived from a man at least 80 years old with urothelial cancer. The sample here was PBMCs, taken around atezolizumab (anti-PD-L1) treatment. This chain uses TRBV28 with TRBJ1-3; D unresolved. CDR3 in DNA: TGTGCCAGCCGAGATGGAAACACCATATATTTT. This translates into CASRDGNTIYF.